The clone carrying this TCR beta chain was detected many times. The CDR3 has 15 amino acids. Germline assignment: CDR1 SGHVS and CDR2 FNYEAQ. J was trimmed by 6 bases and V by 3 bases; bases with no gene match: 8. TCRdb redid the calling of the 5' RACE reads with MiXCR, one entry per CDR3 protein. The table has 30,000 to 45,000 distinct CDR3 sequences, less than 6.5% seen once; the top ten hold 25% to 30%. The data derive from a study of early T cells in non-severe SARS-CoV-2 infection. What was sequenced was whole blood. The sequence came from an adult who was a healthcare worker with PCR-confirmed SARS-CoV-2 infection or an uninfected control (not recorded which). This rearrangement joins TRBV7-6 to TRBJ2-7; 10 bases map to TRBD2. The CDR3 loop is CASSLAAGGPLEQYF. CDR3 coding DNA: TGTGCCAGCAGCTTGGCAGCGGGAGGGCCGCTCGAGCAGTACTTC.